These 2 T cell receptor beta chains came from one sample sequenced in a study of T cells in Graves' hyperthyroidism and ophthalmopathy. Amplification yielded TCR beta CDR3 regions, with RNA transcripts as the source. First-round RT-PCR targeting the TCR CDR3 was performed with the HTBI primer set. Each CDR3 protein gets one entry after TCRdb re-called the multiplex PCR reads with MiXCR. The sample consists of approximately 300,000 distinct CDR3 sequences, about 17% of them appearing once. The sequenced sample consisted of blood. These receptors all come from a woman aged 55-69 years with Graves' ophthalmopathy.

The chain employs TRBV4-3 and TRBJ2-5, with D possibly TRBD2 on 6 matching bases. Per the germline V gene, CDR1 is LGHNA and CDR2 is YSLEER. V lost 0 bases to trimming and J lost 13 bases, with 18 bases between them. The CDR3 extends over 14 amino acids. CDR3 loop: CASSQDRVAEGRYF. The CDR3, as DNA: TGCGCCAGCAGCCAAGATCGGGTAGCGGAGGGCCGGTACTTC.

This clonotype was counted a few times. This rearrangement joins TRBV19 to TRBJ1-1; D gene unclear. Trimming took 7 bases from V and 2 from J, leaving 14 bases between them. The germline gives CDR1 LNHDA, CDR2 SQIVND (reference sequence). The CDR3 length is 14 residues. CDR3 DNA sequence: TGTGCCAGTACCTACCTGACGAGAAACACTGAAGCTTTCTTT. It encodes CASTYLTRNTEAFF.